This T cell receptor (beta chain) was captured in a study of blood T cell repertoires in COVID-19. The wider study: Samples came from the United States, Italy and Spain, spanning acute and convalescent COVID-19. The cDNA or gDNA used as material had been derived from T cells, B-cell-depleted T cells, or PBMCs.

J was trimmed by 2 bases and V by 4 bases; bases with no gene match: 6. Per the germline V gene, CDR1 is SGHRS and CDR2 is YFSETQ. CDR3 size: 16 residues. Methods used by the authors: The assay estimated nucleated cells by amplifying reference gene primers. Assay used: immunoSEQ multiplex PCR; TCRdb lists only in-frame clones, some missing. V and J calls and clone size are given by that table; D and trimming were obtained from the DNA. The data contain roughly 110,000 clones, approximately 80% of them singletons. This receptor was identified in a woman aged 55-69 years with acute or convalescent COVID-19. The sequenced material came from peripheral blood. V and J are TRBV5-1 and TRBJ2-3; TRBD2 matches 11 bases. Written as DNA, the CDR3 is TGCGCCAGCAGCCTAATTAGCGGGAGGGCCACAGATACGCAGTATTTT. As protein: CASSLISGRATDTQYF.